This TCR beta chain was recorded in a study of regulatory T cells in long-lasting Graves disease. CDR1 and CDR2 from the germline V gene are LGHDT and YNNKEL (reference sequence). The CDR3 extends over 12 amino acids. With 4 bases removed from V and 7 bases from J, the gap between germline ends came to 11 bases. iRepertoire HTBI primers and Arm-PCR of CDR3 regions built TCR beta libraries. Per the original methods: Among the samples, roughly 65 TRBV and some 15 TRBJ segments were identified. TCRdb passed the multiplex PCR reads through MiXCR, listing each CDR3 protein once. It is TCRdb's table, rather than the study itself, that gives the V and J calls and clone size. The sample holds roughly 430,000 distinct CDR3 sequences, over 15% seen once. This clonotype has only a few counts. Regarding time point: newly diagnosed GD, antithyroid drugs for less than 3 months. The TCR library was made from RNA extracted from PBMCs.

The same data also contributed to another study, on T cells in Graves' hyperthyroidism and ophthalmopathy.

Sequencing used peripheral blood mononuclear cells (PBMCs), obtained at new diagnosis, from a patient treated with antithyroid drugs. The TCR sequence derives from a woman in her twenties or thirties with Graves disease. V usage is TRBV3-1 and J usage is TRBJ2-7; D uncertain. The CDR3 loop is CASSRLGREQYF. The CDR3 DNA follows: TGTGCCAGCAGCCGCCTCGGACGGGAGCAGTACTTC.